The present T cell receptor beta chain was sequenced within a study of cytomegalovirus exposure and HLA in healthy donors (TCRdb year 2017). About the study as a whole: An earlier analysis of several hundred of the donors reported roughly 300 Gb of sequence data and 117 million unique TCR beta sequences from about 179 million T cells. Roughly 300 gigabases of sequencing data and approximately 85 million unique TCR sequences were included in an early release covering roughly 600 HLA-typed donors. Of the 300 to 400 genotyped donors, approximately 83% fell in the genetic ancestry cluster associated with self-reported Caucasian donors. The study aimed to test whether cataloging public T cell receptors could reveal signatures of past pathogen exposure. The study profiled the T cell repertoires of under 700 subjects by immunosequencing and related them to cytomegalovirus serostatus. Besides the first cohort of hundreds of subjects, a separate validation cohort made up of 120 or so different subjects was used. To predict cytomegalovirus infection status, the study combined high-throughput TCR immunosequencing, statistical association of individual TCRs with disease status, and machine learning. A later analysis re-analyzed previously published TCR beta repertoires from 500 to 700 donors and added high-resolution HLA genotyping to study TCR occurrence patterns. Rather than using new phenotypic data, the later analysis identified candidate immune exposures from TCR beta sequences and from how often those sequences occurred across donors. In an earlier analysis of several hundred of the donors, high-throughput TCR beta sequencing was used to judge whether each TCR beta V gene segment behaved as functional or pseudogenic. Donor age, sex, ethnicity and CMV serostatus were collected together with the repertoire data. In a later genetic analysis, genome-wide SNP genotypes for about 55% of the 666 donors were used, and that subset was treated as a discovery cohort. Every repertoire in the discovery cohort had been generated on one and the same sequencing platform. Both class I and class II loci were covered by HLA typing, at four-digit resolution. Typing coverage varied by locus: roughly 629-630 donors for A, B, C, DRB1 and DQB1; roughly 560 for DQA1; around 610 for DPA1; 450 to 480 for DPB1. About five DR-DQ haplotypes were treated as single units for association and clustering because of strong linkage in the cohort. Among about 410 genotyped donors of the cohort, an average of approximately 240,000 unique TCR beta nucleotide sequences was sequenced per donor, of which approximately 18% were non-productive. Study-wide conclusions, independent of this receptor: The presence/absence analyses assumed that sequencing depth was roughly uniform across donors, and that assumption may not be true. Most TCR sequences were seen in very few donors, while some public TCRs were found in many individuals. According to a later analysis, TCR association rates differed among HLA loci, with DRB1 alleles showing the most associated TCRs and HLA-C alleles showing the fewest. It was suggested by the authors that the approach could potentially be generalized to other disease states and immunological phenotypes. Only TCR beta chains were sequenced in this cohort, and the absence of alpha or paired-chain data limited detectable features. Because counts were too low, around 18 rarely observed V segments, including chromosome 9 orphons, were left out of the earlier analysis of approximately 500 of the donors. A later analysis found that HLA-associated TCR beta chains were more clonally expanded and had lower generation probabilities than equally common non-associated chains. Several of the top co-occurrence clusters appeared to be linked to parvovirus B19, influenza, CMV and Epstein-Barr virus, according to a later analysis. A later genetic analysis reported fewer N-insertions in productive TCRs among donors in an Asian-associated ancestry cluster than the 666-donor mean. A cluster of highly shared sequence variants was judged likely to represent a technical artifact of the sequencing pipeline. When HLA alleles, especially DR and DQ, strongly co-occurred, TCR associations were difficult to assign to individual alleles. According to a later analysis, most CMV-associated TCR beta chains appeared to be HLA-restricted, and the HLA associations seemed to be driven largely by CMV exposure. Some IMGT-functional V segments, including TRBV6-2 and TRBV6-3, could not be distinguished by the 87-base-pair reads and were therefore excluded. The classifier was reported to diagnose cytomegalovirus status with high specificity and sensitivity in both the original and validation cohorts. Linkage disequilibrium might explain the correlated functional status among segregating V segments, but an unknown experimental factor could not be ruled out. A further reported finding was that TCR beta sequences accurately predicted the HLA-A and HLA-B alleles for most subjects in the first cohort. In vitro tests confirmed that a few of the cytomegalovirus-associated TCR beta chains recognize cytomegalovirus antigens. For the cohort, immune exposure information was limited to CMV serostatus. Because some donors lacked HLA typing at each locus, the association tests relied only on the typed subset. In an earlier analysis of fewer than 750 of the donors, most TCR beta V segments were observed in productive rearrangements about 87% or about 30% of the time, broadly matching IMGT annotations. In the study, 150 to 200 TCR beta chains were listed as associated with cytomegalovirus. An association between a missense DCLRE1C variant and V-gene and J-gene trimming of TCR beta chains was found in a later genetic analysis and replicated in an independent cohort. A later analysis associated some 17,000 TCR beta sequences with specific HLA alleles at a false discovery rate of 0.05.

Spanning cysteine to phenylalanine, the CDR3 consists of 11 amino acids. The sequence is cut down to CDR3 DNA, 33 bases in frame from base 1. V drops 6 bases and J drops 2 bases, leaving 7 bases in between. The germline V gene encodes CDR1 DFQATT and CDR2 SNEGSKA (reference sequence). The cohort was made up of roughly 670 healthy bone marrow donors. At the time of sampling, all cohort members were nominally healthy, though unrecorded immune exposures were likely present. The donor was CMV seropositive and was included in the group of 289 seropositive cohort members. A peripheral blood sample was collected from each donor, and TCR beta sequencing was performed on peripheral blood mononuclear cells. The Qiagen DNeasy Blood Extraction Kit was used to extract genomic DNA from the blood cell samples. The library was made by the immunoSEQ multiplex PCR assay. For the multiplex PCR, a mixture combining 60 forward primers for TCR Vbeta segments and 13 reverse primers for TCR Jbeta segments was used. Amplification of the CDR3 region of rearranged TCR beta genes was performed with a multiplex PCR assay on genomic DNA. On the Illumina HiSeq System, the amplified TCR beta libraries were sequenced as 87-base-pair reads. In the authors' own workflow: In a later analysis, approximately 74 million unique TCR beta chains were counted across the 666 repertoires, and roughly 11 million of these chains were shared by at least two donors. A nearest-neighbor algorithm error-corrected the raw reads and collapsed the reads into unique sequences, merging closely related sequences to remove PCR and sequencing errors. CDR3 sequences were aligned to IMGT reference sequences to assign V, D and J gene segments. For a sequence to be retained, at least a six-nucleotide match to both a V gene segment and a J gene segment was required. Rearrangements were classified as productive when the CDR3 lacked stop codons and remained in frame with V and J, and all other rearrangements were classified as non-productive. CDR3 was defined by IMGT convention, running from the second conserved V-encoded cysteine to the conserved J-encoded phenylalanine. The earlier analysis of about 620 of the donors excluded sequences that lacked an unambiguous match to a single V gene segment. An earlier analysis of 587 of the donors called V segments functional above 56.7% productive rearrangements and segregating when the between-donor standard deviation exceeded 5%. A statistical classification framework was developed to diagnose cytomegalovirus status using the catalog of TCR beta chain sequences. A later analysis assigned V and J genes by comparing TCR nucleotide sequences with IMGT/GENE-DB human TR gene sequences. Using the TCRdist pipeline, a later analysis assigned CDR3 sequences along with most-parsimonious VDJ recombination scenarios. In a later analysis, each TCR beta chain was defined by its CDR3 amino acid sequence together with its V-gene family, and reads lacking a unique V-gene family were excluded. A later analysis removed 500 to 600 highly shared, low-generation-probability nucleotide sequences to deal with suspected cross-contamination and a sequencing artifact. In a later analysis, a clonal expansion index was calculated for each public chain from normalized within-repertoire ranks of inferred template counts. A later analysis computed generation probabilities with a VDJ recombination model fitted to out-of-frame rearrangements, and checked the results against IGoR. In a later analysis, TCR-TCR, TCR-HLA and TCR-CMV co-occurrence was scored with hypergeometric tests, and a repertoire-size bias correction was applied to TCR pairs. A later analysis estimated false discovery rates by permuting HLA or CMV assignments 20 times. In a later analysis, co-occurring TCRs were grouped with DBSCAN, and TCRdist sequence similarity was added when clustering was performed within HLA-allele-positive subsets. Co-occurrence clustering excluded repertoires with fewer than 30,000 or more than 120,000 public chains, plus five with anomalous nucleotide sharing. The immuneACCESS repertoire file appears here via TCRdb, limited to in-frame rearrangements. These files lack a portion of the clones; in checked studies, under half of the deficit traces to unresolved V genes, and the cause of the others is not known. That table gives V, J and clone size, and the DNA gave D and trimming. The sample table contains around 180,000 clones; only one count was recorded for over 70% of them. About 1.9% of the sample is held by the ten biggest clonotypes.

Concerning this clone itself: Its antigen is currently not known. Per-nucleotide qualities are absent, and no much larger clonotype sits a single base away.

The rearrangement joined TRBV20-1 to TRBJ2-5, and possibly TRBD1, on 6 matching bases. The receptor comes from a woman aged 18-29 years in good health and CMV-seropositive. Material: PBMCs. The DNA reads TGCAGTGCACAGGGACAAGAGACCCAGTACTTC. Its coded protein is CSAQGQETQYF.